The clone carrying this T cell receptor (beta chain) was seen only once. No antigen is known for it. The sample belongs to a study of cytomegalovirus exposure and HLA in healthy donors. Study-wide findings and caveats: In a later analysis, CMV-associated beta chains were mostly HLA-associated, it appeared.

The CDR3 is made up of 15 amino acids. Germline CDR1 and CDR2: MGHDK and SYGVNS. The germline V and J ends were trimmed by 2 bases and 0 bases, with 7 bases remaining between them. A multiplex PCR was run with 60 Vbeta primers and 13 Jbeta primers. The method was immunoSEQ multiplex PCR; TCRdb's version includes in-frame clones alone and lacks a portion of them. Altogether 150,000 or so clones are present, 65% to 80% being singletons, with the ten largest covering more than 10%. The V gene is TRBV25-1, the J gene TRBJ1-4, with TRBD1 as a possible D gene (6 bases). The receptor was derived from a man between 35 and 55 years old in good health and CMV-seropositive. The source material was PBMCs. The CDR3 spells CASSEQGPTNEKLFF. The CDR3 coding sequence is TGTGCCAGCAGTGAACAGGGGCCAACTAATGAAAAACTGTTTTTT.